This TCR beta chain was observed in a study of vaccination effects on CD4 cells after COVID-19. For the study at large: Either the mRNA-1273 or the BNT162b2 vaccine was given to participants as two doses. Cultivation was performed at a few million PBMC per well with 10 IU/ml IL-2 and 10 ug/ml peptides added. Study-wide points: Cross-reactivity toward common cold coronaviruses was confined to only 1 of 255 vaccine-induced clones in healthy vaccinees.

Isolating CD4+ T cells followed less than 12 days of culture. With respect to this clone: Its matching antigen is unknown.

From germline, CDR1 is KGHSH and CDR2 LQKENI. The CDR3 sequence is 15 residues long. V trimming: 3 bases; J trimming: 14 bases; junction bases outside the gene matches: 12. TCRdb's copy holds only in-frame clones and misses some; the assay was immunoSEQ multiplex PCR. The sample lists about 58,000 clones, 65% to 80% occurring once. Source: CD4+ T cells from PBMCs cultured without peptide, taken before COVID-19 vaccination. The clonotype originates from a human donor who received a COVID-19 vaccine. This sequence joins TRBV18 and TRBJ1-6; TRBD1 matches 8 bases. CDR3 region: CASSPPGQAIGALHF. As DNA, the CDR3 is TGTGCCAGCTCACCCCCGGGACAGGCCATAGGGGCCCTCCACTTT. Using reference TRBV18 and TRBJ1-6 for the parts outside the CDR3, the full variable domain is NAGVMQNPRHLVRRRGQEARLRCSPMKGHSHVYWYRQLPEEGLKFMVYLQKENIIDESGMPKERFSAEFPKEGPSILRIQQVVRGDSAAYFCASSPPGQAIGALHFGNGTRLTVT.